A selection of T cell receptor beta chains follows, all from one sample in a study of shared clonotypes between healthy human individuals. Libraries were prepared by immunoSEQ multiplex PCR; TCRdb keeps only in-frame clonotypes and omits some of them. This sample has about 2.4 million clones, with over 85% found just once. The sequenced sample was naive CD4+ T cells sorted from blood. The receptors come from a man between 18 and 29 years old in good health. CDR3s include the opening cysteine and the closing phenylalanine or tryptophan. D genes are given only for firm matches. Not every row has a clone size; where given, it reads once, few, many or a size class.

V	J	D	size	DNA	CDR3
TRBV6-5	TRBJ1-4	.	.	TGTGCCAGCAGCCGAGACAATTCTGGCGGAGAAAAACTGTTTTTT	CASSRDNSGGEKLFF
TRBV19	TRBJ2-7	TRBD2	.	TGTGCCAGTATGGGCGGGAGGGCCGGAGAGCAGTACTTC	CASMGGRAGEQYF
TRBV30	TRBJ1-4	TRBD1	.	TGTGCCTGGAGGGGACAGGGTCCAACTAATGAAAAACTGTTTTTT	CAWRGQGPTNEKLFF
TRBV5-1	TRBJ1-6	TRBD1	.	TGCGCCAGCAGCTTGACAGGGGAAGACTACTCACCCCTCCACTTT	CASSLTGEDYSPLHF
TRBV9	TRBJ2-3	TRBD2	.	TGTGCCAGCAGCACCCAGACTAGCGTCCTCAGCACAGATACGCAGTATTTT	CASSTQTSVLSTDTQYF
TRBV18	TRBJ2-7	TRBD1	.	TGTGCCAGCTCACGCGACAGGGACGAGCAGTACTTC	CASSRDRDEQYF
TRBV2	TRBJ2-5	.	.	TGTGCCAGCAGTGAAAGGCAGAGCCAAGAGACCCAGTACTTC	CASSERQSQETQYF
TRBV7-2	TRBJ2-3	.	.	TGTGCCAGCAGCTTAGCTCCTCTAGGCACAGATACGCAGTATTTT	CASSLAPLGTDTQYF
TRBV5-4	TRBJ1-5	.	.	TGTGCCAGCAGCTTGGGACCCACAAATCAGCCCCAGCATTTT	CASSLGPTNQPQHF
TRBV28	TRBJ1-6	.	.	TGTGCCAGCAGTTCTACCGACAGTTATTCACCCCTCCACTTT	CASSSTDSYSPLHF
TRBV9	TRBJ2-1	TRBD2	.	TGTGCCAGCAGCCCCGGCAGCGGGGGGCCTCAGTTCTTC	CASSPGSGGPQFF
TRBV29-1	TRBJ1-1	.	few	TGCAGCGTTGACCGGGCGAACACTGAAGCTTTCTTT	CSVDRANTEAFF
TRBV5-1	TRBJ1-2	.	.	TGCGCCAGCAGCTTGGAGGGGGTTGGCGGCTACACCTTC	CASSLEGVGGYTF
TRBV12-5	TRBJ1-6	.	.	TGTGCTAGTGGTTTGGTAGTCGGGTTGGGTTCACCCCTCCACTTT	CASGLVVGLGSPLHF
TRBV11-3	TRBJ2-3	.	.	TGTGCCAGCAGCTTAGATCGTTCGGATACGCAGTATTTT	CASSLDRSDTQYF
TRBV7-2	TRBJ2-7	TRBD2	.	TGTGCCAGCAGCTCCCGGACTAGCGGGCTGGAGCAGTACTTC	CASSSRTSGLEQYF
TRBV19	TRBJ2-1	.	.	TGTGCCAGTAGACTTACCGGTGAAAGGGGTTTAGAGCAGTTCTTC	CASRLTGERGLEQFF
TRBV2	TRBJ1-3	.	.	TGTGCCAGCAGTGATCGAGATTCCGGAAACACCATATATTTT	CASSDRDSGNTIYF
TRBV2	TRBJ2-1	.	.	TGTGCCAGCGGGGGAACCGTCAATGAGCAGTTCTTC	CASGGTVNEQFF
TRBV7-8	TRBJ2-7	TRBD1	.	TGTGCCAGCAGCTTAAACCGGGACAGTACCTACGAGCAGTACTTC	CASSLNRDSTYEQYF
TRBV7-8	TRBJ2-7	.	.	TGTGCCAGCAGCTTAGGAGGTGCCAGGGTCTACGAGCAGTACTTC	CASSLGGARVYEQYF
TRBV29-1	TRBJ1-2	.	.	TGCAGCGTTGAAGTTCTAGGGTTGAATGGCTACACCTTC	CSVEVLGLNGYTF
TRBV29-1	TRBJ2-3	.	.	TGCAGCGAGGGGTTTGGGACAGATACGCAGTATTTT	CSEGFGTDTQYF